The 15 T cell receptor beta chains presented below share a single source sample, sequenced in a study of graft-versus-host responses after intestinal transplantation. Some clones are missing from TCRdb's copy, which holds only in-frame ones; the method was immunoSEQ multiplex PCR. The sample carries over 85,000 clones, about 95% recorded once. The antigens these receptors bind are not known. The source material was unstimulated CD4+ T cells sorted from spleen or lymph node cells, sampled before transplant. The receptors come from a human donor who was the organ donor for an intestinal transplant.

CDR3 DNA: TGTGCCAGCAGCCCCCCCGGGACAGGGTCGGGGCCCTCTGGAAACACCATATATTTT. It encodes CASSPPGTGSGPSGNTIYF. The rearrangement joins TRBV6-4 to TRBJ1-3; 9 bases are a match to TRBD1. V gave up 6 bases and J gave up 0 bases; unmatched junction bases: 15. This CDR3 has 19 residues. CDR1 is MRHNA and CDR2 is SNTAGT in the germline V gene.

The chain's CDR3 is CASSLGGGNMNTEAFF. DNA for the CDR3: TGTGCCAGCAGCTTGGGCGGGGGCAACATGAACACTGAAGCTTTCTTT. This chain joins TRBV5-4 and TRBJ1-1, with TRBD1 as a possible D gene (6 bases). Trimming shortened V by 0 bases and J by 0 bases, and 12 bases separated the two germline ends. Germline V gives CDR1 SGHNT, CDR2 YYREEE (reference sequence). The CDR3 contains 16 residues.

As DNA, the CDR3 is TGTGCCAGCAGCCCAATTCAGGGGGCTAAAGGGACTGAAGCTTTCTTT. Its protein product is CASSPIQGAKGTEAFF. V and J are TRBV11-2 and TRBJ1-1, with 8 bases matching TRBD1. Germline CDR1 and CDR2: SGHAT and FQNNGV. V lost 5 bases and J lost 5; bases outside the gene matches: 13. The CDR3 sequence is 16 residues long.

The chain uses TRBV2 and TRBJ2-7; TRBD1 matches 10 bases. CDR3 size: 13 residues. Germline values: CDR1 SNHLY, CDR2 FYNNEI. The V segment lost 8 bases and the J segment 3 bases; nucleotides outside the gene matches: 4. CDR3 protein: CASWGQGFYEQYF. CDR3 in DNA: TGTGCCAGCTGGGGACAGGGGTTCTACGAGCAGTACTTC. Full variable domain (missing parts from reference TRBV2 and TRBJ2-7): EPEVTQTPSHQVTQMGQEVILRCVPISNHLYFYWYRQILGQKVEFLVSFYNNEISEKSEIFDDQFSVERPDGSNFTLKIRSTKLEDSAMYFCASWGQGFYEQYFGPGTRLTVT.

V and J are TRBV28 and TRBJ1-2, with 7 bases identical to TRBD1. Germline CDR1 reads MDHEN; CDR2 reads SYDVKM. V dropped 5 bases and J dropped 4; count of bases not matched to a gene: 13. CDR3 length: 16 residues. The DNA for the CDR3 is TGTGCCAGCAGTGCACCGGGTCCGGGACAGCGCTATGGCTACACCTTC. Its translation is CASSAPGPGQRYGYTF.

V is TRBV5-4 and J is TRBJ2-5; 7 positions match TRBD1. The junction had 5 bases not matched to a gene; V was cut back by 4 bases and J by 2 bases. This CDR3 is 14 amino acids long. Germline V gene data show CDR1 as SGHNT and CDR2 as YYREEE (reference sequence). The chain's CDR3 is CASSLKTGQETQYF. CDR3 sequence (DNA): TGTGCCAGCAGCCTCAAGACAGGGCAAGAGACCCAGTACTTC.

This chain links TRBV7-9 with TRBJ2-1, with no clear D. The CDR3 consists of 12 residues. V lost 6 bases to trimming and J lost 6 bases, with 9 bases between them. Per the germline V gene, CDR1 is SEHNR and CDR2 is FQNEAQ (reference sequence). The CDR3 DNA is TGTGCCAGCAGAGTCACGGTCAATGAGCAGTTCTTC. It encodes CASRVTVNEQFF.

The chain joins TRBV18 to TRBJ2-6; D gene unclear. This CDR3 has 14 amino acids. Trimming left V 5 bases short and J 1 base short, with 6 bases between. Germline CDR1 reads KGHSH; CDR2 reads LQKENI. The CDR3 reads CASSMTSGANVLTF. The DNA for the CDR3 is TGTGCCAGCTCAATGACTTCTGGGGCCAACGTCCTGACTTTC.

This chain connects TRBV10-1 to TRBJ2-3; 10 bases line up with TRBD2. Per the germline V gene, CDR1 is WNHNN and CDR2 is SYGVQD (reference sequence). J was trimmed by 1 base and V by 4 bases; bases with no gene match: 8. The CDR3 length is 17 residues. This CDR3 reads CASSGSVAGGRTDTQYF. CDR3 nucleotide sequence: TGCGCCAGCAGTGGCTCGGTAGCGGGGGGTCGCACAGATACGCAGTATTTT.

The chain uses TRBV6-1 and TRBJ2-2; D not resolved. The CDR3 loop spans 12 amino acids. The V gene lost 4 bases and the J gene lost 2 bases, with 2 bases spanning the gap. Germline lookup yields CDR1 MNHNS and CDR2 SASEGT. The CDR3 coding sequence is TGTGCCAGCAGTGGTAACACCGGGGAGCTGTTTTTT. Protein product: CASSGNTGELFF.

This chain links TRBV28 with TRBJ1-5; D is unresolved. CDR1 MDHEN and CDR2 SYDVKM come from the germline V gene. The germline V and J ends were trimmed by 10 bases and 3 bases, with 13 bases remaining between them. The CDR3 is 13 amino acids. CDR3 DNA sequence: TGTGCCACCCTGTATGGTATCAATCAGCCCCAGCATTTT. It translates to CATLYGINQPQHF.

In its sample, this clone was seen a few times. V is TRBV9 and J is TRBJ2-3; 10 bases map to TRBD1. V was clipped by 4 bases and J by 4 bases; unmatched bases: 3. The length of the CDR3 is 14 residues. CDR1 is SGDLS and CDR2 is YYNGEE in the germline V gene. The CDR3 here is CASSRTGGSDTQYF. The CDR3 DNA reads as TGTGCCAGCAGCCGGACAGGGGGATCAGATACGCAGTATTTT.

The chain is built from TRBV11-1 and TRBJ1-2; TRBD1 is a possible D gene (5 bases). V was trimmed by 5 bases and J by 10 bases, leaving 23 bases between them. The germline V gene has CDR1 SGHAT and CDR2 FQDESV (reference sequence). CDR3 length: 15 amino acids. In nucleotides, the CDR3 is TGTGCCAGCAGCAGACTCGGGGGTGGATACATGCCCTACACCTTC. The encoded protein is CASSRLGGGYMPYTF.

V gene TRBV28 combines with J gene TRBJ2-7, with 9 nucleotides matching TRBD1. This CDR3 contains 12 residues. Germline lookup yields CDR1 MDHEN and CDR2 SYDVKM. V shed 9 bases, J shed 5 bases, and the junction held 5 bases outside the gene matches. CDR3 protein: CASGDRDHEQYF. The CDR3 DNA reads TGTGCCAGTGGGGACAGGGACCACGAGCAGTACTTC. The full variable domain, completed using reference TRBV28 and TRBJ2-7, is DVKVTQSSRYLVKRTGEKVFLECVQDMDHENMFWYRQDPGLGLRLIYFSYDVKMKEKGDIPEGYSVSREKKERFSLILESASTNQTSMYLCASGDRDHEQYFGPGTRLTVT.

The J gene is TRBJ2-7, the V gene TRBV7-2; 11 positions agree with TRBD2. Germline V CDR1 and CDR2: SGHTA, FQGNSA. There are 18 residues in the CDR3. J was trimmed by 4 bases and V by 0 bases; bases with no gene match: 11. CDR3 coding DNA: TGTGCCAGCAGCTTAGCGCCGGGTTCCGGGACTAGCGGTTACGAGCAGTACTTC. Protein: CASSLAPGSGTSGYEQYF.